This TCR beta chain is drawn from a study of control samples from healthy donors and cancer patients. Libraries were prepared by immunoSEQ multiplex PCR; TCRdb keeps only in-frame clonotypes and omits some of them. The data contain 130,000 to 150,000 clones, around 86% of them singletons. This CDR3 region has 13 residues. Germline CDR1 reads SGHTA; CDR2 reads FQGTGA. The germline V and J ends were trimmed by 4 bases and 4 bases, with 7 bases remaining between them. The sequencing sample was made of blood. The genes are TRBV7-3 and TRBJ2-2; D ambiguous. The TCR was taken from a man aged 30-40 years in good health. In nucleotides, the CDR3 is TGTGCCAGCAGCTCCAAAGTCACCGGGGAGCTGTTTTTT. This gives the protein CASSSKVTGELFF.